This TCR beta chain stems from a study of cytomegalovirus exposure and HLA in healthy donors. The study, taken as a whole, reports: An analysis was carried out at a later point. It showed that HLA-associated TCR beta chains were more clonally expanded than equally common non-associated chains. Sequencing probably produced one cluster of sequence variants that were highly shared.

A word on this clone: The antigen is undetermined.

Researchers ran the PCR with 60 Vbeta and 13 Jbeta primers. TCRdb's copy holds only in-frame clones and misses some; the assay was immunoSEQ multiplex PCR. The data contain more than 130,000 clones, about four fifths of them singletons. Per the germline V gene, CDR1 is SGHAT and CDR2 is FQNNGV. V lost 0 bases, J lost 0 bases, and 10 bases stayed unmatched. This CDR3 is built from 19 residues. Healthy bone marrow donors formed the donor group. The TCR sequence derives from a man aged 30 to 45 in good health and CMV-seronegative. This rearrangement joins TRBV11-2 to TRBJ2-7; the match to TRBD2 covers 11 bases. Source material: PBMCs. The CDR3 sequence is CASSLDRWGGLADSYEQYF. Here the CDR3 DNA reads TGTGCCAGCAGCTTAGATAGATGGGGGGGACTAGCGGACTCCTACGAGCAGTACTTC.